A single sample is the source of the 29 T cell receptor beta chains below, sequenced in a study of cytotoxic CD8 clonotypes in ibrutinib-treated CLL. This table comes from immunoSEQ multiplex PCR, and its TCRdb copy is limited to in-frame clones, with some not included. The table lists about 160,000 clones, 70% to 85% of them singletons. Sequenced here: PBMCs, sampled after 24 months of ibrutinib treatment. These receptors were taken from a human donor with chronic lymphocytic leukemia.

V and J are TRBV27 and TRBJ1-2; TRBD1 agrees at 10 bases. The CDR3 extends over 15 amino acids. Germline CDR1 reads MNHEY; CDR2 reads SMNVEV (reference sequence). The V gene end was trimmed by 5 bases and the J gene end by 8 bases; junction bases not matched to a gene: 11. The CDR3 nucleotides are TGTGCCAGCAGTACCCCGGGACAGGGGCAGGGAGGCTACACCTTC. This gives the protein CASSTPGQGQGGYTF.

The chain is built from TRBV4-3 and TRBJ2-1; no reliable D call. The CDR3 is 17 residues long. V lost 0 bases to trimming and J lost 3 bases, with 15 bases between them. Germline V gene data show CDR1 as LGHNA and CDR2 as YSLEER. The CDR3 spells CASSQDWSAAFYNEQFF. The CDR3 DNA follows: TGCGCCAGCAGCCAAGATTGGAGCGCGGCATTCTACAATGAGCAGTTCTTC.

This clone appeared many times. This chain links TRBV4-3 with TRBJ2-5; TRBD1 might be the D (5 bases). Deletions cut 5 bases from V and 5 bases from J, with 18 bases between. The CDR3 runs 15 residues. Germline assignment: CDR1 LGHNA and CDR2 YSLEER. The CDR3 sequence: CASSSGQGIVETQYF. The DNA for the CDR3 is TGCGCCAGCAGCTCCGGACAAGGGATTGTGGAGACCCAGTACTTC.

The chain's CDR3 is CASSLYQANTEAFF. The CDR3 DNA reads TGCGCCAGCAGCTTGTATCAAGCGAACACTGAAGCTTTCTTT. The chain combines TRBV5-1 with TRBJ1-1, with D uncertain. The V end was cut by 1 base, the J end by 1 base, with 8 bases between. This CDR3 region has 14 residues. Germline CDR1 SGHRS, CDR2 YFSETQ. Filled out from reference TRBV5-1 and TRBJ1-1, the complete variable domain reads KAGVTQTPRYLIKTRGQQVTLSCSPISGHRSVSWYQQTPGQGLQFLFEYFSETQRNKGNFPGRFSGRQFSNSRSEMNVSTLELGDSALYLCASSLYQANTEAFFGQGTRLTVV.

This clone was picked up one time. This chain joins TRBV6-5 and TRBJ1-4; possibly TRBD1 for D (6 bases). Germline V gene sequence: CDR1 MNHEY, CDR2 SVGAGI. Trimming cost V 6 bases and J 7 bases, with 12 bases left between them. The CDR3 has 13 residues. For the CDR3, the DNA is TGTGCCAGCAGCTCTCGGACAGCTGAAAAACTGTTTTTT. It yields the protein CASSSRTAEKLFF.

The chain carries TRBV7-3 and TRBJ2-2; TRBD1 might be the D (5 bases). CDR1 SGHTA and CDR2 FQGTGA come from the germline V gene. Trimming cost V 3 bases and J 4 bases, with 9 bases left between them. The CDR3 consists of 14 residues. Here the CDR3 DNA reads TGTGCCAGCAGCTTTCAGGGAACCACCGGGGAGCTGTTTTTT. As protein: CASSFQGTTGELFF.

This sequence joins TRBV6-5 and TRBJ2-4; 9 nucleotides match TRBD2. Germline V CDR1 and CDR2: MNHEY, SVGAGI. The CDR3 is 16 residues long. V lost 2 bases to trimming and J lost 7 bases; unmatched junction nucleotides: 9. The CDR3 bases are TGTGCCAGCAGTTACCTCAAAGCGGGAGGAGGGAACATTCAGTACTTC. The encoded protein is CASSYLKAGGGNIQYF.

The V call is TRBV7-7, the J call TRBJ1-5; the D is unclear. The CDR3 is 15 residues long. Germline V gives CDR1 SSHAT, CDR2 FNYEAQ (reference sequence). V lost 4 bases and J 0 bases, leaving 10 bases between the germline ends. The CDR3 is CASSSGPDSNQPQHF. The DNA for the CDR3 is TGTGCCAGCAGCTCCGGCCCTGATAGCAATCAGCCCCAGCATTTT.

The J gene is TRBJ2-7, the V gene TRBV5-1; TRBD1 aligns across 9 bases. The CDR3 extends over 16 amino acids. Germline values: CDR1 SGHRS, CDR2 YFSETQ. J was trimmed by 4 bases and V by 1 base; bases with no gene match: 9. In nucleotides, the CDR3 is TGCGCCAGCAGCTTGTCTCCGGGACAGGGCGTGTACGAGCAGTACTTC. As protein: CASSLSPGQGVYEQYF.

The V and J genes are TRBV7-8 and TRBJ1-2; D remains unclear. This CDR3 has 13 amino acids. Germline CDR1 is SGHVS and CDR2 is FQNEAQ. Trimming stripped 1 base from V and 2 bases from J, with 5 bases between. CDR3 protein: CASSLGRNYGYTF. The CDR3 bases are TGTGCCAGCAGCTTAGGCCGGAACTATGGCTACACCTTC.

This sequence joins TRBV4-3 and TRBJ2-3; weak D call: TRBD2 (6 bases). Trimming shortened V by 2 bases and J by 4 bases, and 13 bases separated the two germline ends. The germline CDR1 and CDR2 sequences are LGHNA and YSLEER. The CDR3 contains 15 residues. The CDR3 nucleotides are TGCGCCAGCAGCCAACCCGGGACTGCTGCAGATACGCAGTATTTT. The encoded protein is CASSQPGTAADTQYF.

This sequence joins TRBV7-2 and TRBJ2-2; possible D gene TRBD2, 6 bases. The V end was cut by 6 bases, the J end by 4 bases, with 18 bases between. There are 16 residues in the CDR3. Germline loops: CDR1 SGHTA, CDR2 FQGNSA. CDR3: CASRPAPRGATGELFF. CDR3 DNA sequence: TGTGCCAGCAGACCGGCCCCGCGGGGTGCCACCGGGGAGCTGTTTTTT.

The CDR3 region is CASSRPGQGSPYGYTF. CDR3 DNA: TGTGCCAGCAGCCGACCGGGACAGGGCTCTCCCTATGGCTACACCTTC. The V gene is TRBV7-9, the J gene TRBJ1-2; 9 nucleotides line up with TRBD1. Germline-derived CDR1 and CDR2 are SEHNR and FQNEAQ (reference sequence). The CDR3 runs to 16 residues. V lost 5 bases, J lost 4 bases, and 11 bases stayed unmatched.

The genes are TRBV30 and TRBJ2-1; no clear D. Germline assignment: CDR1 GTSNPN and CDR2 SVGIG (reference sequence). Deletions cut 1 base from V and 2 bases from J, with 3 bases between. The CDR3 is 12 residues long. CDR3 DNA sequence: TGTGCCTGGAGTGAGGCCTACAATGAGCAGTTCTTC. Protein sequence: CAWSEAYNEQFF.

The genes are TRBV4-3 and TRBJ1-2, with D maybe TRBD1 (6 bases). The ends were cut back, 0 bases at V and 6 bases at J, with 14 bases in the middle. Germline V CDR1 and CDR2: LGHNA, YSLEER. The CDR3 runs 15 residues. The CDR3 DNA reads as TGCGCCAGCAGCCAAGATTCTTCAGGGGTCCATGGCTACACCTTC. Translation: CASSQDSSGVHGYTF.

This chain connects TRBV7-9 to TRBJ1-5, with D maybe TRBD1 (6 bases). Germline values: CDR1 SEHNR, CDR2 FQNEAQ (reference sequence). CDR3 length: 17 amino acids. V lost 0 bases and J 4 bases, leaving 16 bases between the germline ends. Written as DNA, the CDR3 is TGTGCCAGCAGCTTAGCTCTGAGGGGGTTAAAGAATCAGCCCCAGCATTTT. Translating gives CASSLALRGLKNQPQHF.

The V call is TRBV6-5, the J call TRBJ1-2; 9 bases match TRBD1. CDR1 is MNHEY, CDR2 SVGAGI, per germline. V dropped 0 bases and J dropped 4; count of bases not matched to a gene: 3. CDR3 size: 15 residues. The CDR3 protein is CASSYSGQGFYGYTF. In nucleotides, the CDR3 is TGTGCCAGCAGTTACTCGGGACAGGGCTTCTATGGCTACACCTTC.

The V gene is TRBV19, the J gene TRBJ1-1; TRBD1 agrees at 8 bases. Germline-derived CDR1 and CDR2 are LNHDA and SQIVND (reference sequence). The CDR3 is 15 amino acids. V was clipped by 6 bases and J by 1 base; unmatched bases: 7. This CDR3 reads CASSPTGEGNTEAFF. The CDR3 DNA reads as TGTGCCAGTAGCCCGACAGGGGAGGGGAACACTGAAGCTTTCTTT.

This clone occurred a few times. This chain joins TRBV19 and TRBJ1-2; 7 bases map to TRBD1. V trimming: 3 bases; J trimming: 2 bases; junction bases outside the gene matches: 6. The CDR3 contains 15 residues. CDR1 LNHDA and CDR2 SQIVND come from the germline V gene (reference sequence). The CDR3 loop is CASSIPGQENYGYTF. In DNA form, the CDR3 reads TGTGCCAGTAGTATTCCAGGACAGGAAAACTATGGCTACACCTTC.

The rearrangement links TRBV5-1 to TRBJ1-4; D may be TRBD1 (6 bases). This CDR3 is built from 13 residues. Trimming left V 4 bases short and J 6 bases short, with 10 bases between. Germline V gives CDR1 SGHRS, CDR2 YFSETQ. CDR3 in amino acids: CASSITGYEKLFF. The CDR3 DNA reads TGCGCCAGCAGCATTACAGGGTATGAAAAACTGTTTTTT.

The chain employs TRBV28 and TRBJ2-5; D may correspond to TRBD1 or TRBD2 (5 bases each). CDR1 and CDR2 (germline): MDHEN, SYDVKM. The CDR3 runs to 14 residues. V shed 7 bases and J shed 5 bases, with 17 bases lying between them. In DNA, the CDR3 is TGTGCCAGCACCAGCATGAGGGGCAGGGAGACCCAGTACTTC. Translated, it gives CASTSMRGRETQYF.

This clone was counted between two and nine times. Here the CDR3 reads CASSPVRQGNSPLHF. CDR3 DNA: TGTGCCAGCAGCCCCGTTAGACAGGGGAATTCACCCCTCCACTTT. This chain connects TRBV5-6 to TRBJ1-6; 8 bases map to TRBD1. CDR1 is SGHDT, CDR2 YYEEEE, per germline. The CDR3 has 15 amino acids. The V gene end was trimmed by 4 bases and the J gene end by 7 bases; junction bases not matched to a gene: 7.

The CDR3 DNA reads TGTGCCAGCTCACCACCTCGGGGGCTCGTAGTTAATGAGCAGTTCTTC. It translates to CASSPPRGLVVNEQFF. The genes are TRBV18 and TRBJ2-1; D may be TRBD1 or TRBD2 (6 bases each). The germline CDR1 and CDR2 sequences are KGHSH and LQKENI. V lost 0 bases and J lost 7, with 16 bases in between. The CDR3 covers 16 residues.

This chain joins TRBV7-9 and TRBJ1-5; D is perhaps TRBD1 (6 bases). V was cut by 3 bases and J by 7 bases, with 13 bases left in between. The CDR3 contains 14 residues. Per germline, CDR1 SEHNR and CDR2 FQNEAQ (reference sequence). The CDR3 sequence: CASSFGGAGQPQHF. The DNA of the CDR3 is TGTGCCAGCAGCTTTGGGGGCGCGGGGCAGCCCCAGCATTTT.

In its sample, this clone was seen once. The CDR3 reads CASSYPNQLIYGYTF. CDR3 nucleotides: TGTGCCAGCAGTTACCCAAATCAGCTAATCTATGGCTACACCTTC. The chain employs TRBV6-6 and TRBJ1-2; D unclear. Germline V gene lookup returns CDR1 MNHNY and CDR2 SVGAGI (reference sequence). The CDR3 is made up of 15 amino acids. V gave up 2 bases and J gave up 4 bases, with 14 bases separating them.

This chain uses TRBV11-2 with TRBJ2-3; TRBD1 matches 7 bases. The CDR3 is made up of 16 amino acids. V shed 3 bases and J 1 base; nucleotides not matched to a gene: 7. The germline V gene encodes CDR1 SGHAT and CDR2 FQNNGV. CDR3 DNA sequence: TGTGCCAGCAGCTTGGGGGCCGGACAGGGCACAGATACGCAGTATTTT. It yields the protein CASSLGAGQGTDTQYF.

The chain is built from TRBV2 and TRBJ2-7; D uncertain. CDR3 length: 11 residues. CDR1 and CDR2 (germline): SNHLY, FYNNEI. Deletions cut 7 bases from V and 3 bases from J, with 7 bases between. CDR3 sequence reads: CASTGHYEQYF. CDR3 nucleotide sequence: TGTGCCAGCACAGGTCACTACGAGCAGTACTTC.

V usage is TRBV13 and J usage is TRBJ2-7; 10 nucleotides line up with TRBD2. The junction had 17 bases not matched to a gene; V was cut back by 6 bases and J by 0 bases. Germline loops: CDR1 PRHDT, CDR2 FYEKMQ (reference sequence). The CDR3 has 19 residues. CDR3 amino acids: CASSRIAGGSSSISYEQYF. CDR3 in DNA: TGTGCCAGCAGTAGAATAGCGGGAGGTTCCTCTTCAATCTCCTACGAGCAGTACTTC.

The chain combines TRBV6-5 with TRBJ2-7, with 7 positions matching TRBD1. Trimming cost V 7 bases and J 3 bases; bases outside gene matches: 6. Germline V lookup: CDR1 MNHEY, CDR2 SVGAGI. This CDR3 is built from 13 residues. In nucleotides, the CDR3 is TGTGCCAGCACCAGACAGGGCAACTACGAGCAGTACTTC. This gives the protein CASTRQGNYEQYF.